These 16 T cell receptor beta chains were sequenced from one sample in a study of blood T cell repertoires in COVID-19. Some clones are missing from TCRdb's copy, which holds only in-frame ones; the method was immunoSEQ multiplex PCR. This table holds some 250,000 clones, 70% to 90% found once. The material sequenced was PBMCs or T cells enriched from blood (not recorded which). The receptors were gathered from a woman aged 50 to 60 who had recovered from COVID-19.

The chain has TRBV7-9 and TRBJ1-1; D is unclear. Trimming removed 5 bases from V and 5 bases from J, with 12 bases in between. This CDR3 has 13 residues. Germline lookup yields CDR1 SEHNR and CDR2 FQNEAQ (reference sequence). CDR3 protein: CASSALRETEAFF. The DNA of the CDR3 is TGTGCCAGCAGCGCCCTGCGAGAGACTGAAGCTTTCTTT.

This chain joins TRBV3-1 (or the pseudogene TRBV3-2) and TRBJ1-1, with TRBD1 matching 7 bases. The V gene end was trimmed by 4 bases and the J gene end by 0 bases; junction bases not matched to a gene: 5. From germline, CDR1 is LGHDT and CDR2 YNNKEL (reference sequence). The CDR3 spans 15 residues. The CDR3 sequence: CASSRLTGLNTEAFF. The CDR3 DNA reads TGTGCCAGCAGCCGACTGACAGGGTTGAACACTGAAGCTTTCTTT.

The genes are TRBV7-8 and TRBJ1-4, with 7 positions matching TRBD1. CDR3 size: 13 residues. Germline lookup yields CDR1 SGHVS and CDR2 FQNEAQ. The V and J ends lost 8 bases and 5 bases, in that order; junction bases with no gene match: 5. The CDR3 sequence is CASRRTGNEKLFF. The CDR3 nucleotides read TGTGCCAGCCGACGGACAGGAAATGAAAAACTGTTTTTT.

The rearrangement links TRBV28 to TRBJ2-7, with 9 bases lining up with TRBD1. The V and J ends lost 5 bases and 4 bases, in that order; junction bases with no gene match: 9. The CDR3 sequence is 15 residues long. Germline V gene lookup returns CDR1 MDHEN and CDR2 SYDVKM. The CDR3 DNA follows: TGTGCCAGCAGTAAATGGACAGGGGCGAGGTACGAGCAGTACTTC. Translated: CASSKWTGARYEQYF. The variable domain in full, completed from reference TRBV28 and TRBJ2-7, reads DVKVTQSSRYLVKRTGEKVFLECVQDMDHENMFWYRQDPGLGLRLIYFSYDVKMKEKGDIPEGYSVSREKKERFSLILESASTNQTSMYLCASSKWTGARYEQYFGPGTRLTVT.

This clone has a count of ten or more. The chain employs TRBV4-2 and TRBJ2-7; TRBD1 matches at 9 bases. Losses at the gene ends were 0 bases for V and 0 bases for J; bases not matched to a gene: 0. Germline-derived CDR1 and CDR2 are LGHNA and YNFKEQ. This CDR3 is built from 15 residues. The CDR3 sequence: CASSQEGQGSYEQYF. CDR3 DNA sequence: TGTGCCAGCAGCCAAGAGGGACAGGGCTCCTACGAGCAGTACTTC.

The V and J genes are TRBV5-1 and TRBJ2-1; TRBD2 might be the D (6 bases). Trimming pared 2 bases from V and 4 bases from J, leaving 13 bases between. This CDR3 comprises 15 residues. Per the germline V gene, CDR1 is SGHRS and CDR2 is YFSETQ. The CDR3 loop reads CASSFQSGLYNEQFF. Written as DNA, the CDR3 is TGCGCCAGCAGCTTTCAAAGCGGGCTTTACAATGAGCAGTTCTTC.

This chain links TRBV2 with TRBJ2-2, with 8 bases aligning to TRBD2. This CDR3 comprises 14 residues. Germline CDR1 reads SNHLY; CDR2 reads FYNNEI. V was clipped by 7 bases and J by 4 bases; unmatched bases: 5. The CDR3 spells CASKAGEGTGELFF. The CDR3 DNA reads as TGTGCCAGCAAAGCGGGAGAGGGCACCGGGGAGCTGTTTTTT.

This chain links TRBV28 with TRBJ1-5, with a weak D call TRBD1 (5 bases). The CDR3 is 15 residues long. Germline CDR1 MDHEN, CDR2 SYDVKM. V was pared by 5 bases and J by 7 bases, with 18 bases between. CDR3 DNA: TGTGCCAGCAGTAACTCACAGGCTGTCGTGCAGCCCCAGCATTTT. As protein: CASSNSQAVVQPQHF.

J is TRBJ2-7 and V is TRBV9, with a tentative D call TRBD1 (5 bases). Germline CDR1 and CDR2: SGDLS and YYNGEE. This CDR3 contains 13 residues. Deletions cut 4 bases from V and 3 bases from J, with 11 bases between. CDR3 in DNA: TGTGCCAGCAGCCTGGACACAAGCTACGAGCAGTACTTC. This encodes CASSLDTSYEQYF.

The chain links TRBV4-2 to TRBJ1-4; D may be TRBD1 (5 bases). Germline V gives CDR1 LGHNA, CDR2 YNFKEQ. Trimming removed 4 bases from V and 4 bases from J, with 16 bases in between. The length of the CDR3 is 16 residues. Here the CDR3 DNA reads TGTGCCAGCAGCCCCCAGCGGGGACTGGGTAATGAAAAACTGTTTTTT. Protein: CASSPQRGLGNEKLFF.

Only a few counts were recorded for this clone. This chain connects TRBV5-1 to TRBJ1-2; D possibly corresponds to TRBD1 (6 bases). This CDR3 contains 15 residues. Per germline, CDR1 SGHRS and CDR2 YFSETQ. V lost 2 bases to trimming and J lost 3 bases, with 14 bases between them. CDR3 DNA sequence: TGCGCCAGCAGCTTAAAACAGGGCTTAGACTATGGCTACACCTTC. It codes for CASSLKQGLDYGYTF.

The rearrangement links TRBV6-5 to TRBJ1-3; D is undetermined. Between the trimmed V and J ends, which lost 0 bases and 3 bases, there was a span of 6 bases. The CDR3 totals 14 residues. Germline V gene sequence: CDR1 MNHEY, CDR2 SVGAGI. The CDR3 DNA is TGTGCCAGCAGTTACTCCCTCGGTGGAAACACCATATATTTT. Translating gives CASSYSLGGNTIYF.

The chain joins TRBV20-1 to TRBJ2-7; 8 nucleotides agree with TRBD1. This CDR3 contains 11 residues. Germline V gene lookup returns CDR1 DFQATT and CDR2 SNEGSKA (reference sequence). V lost 5 bases, J lost 4 bases, and 1 base stayed unmatched. The CDR3 here is CSAYRGYEQYF. In DNA, the CDR3 is TGCAGTGCTTACAGGGGGTACGAGCAGTACTTC.

This clone was seen a single time. The chain combines TRBV28 with TRBJ2-1, with 12 bases that match TRBD1. V lost 7 bases, J lost 4 bases, and 20 bases stayed unmatched. The length of the CDR3 is 20 residues. CDR1 and CDR2 from the germline V gene are MDHEN and SYDVKM. The CDR3 reads CASNGPGTGGGRDRYNEQFF. CDR3 nucleotide sequence: TGTGCCAGCAACGGTCCCGGGACAGGGGGCGGACGGGACAGGTACAATGAGCAGTTCTTC.

The chain carries TRBV11-2 and TRBJ2-3; 13 positions agree with TRBD2. This CDR3 is 16 amino acids long. Germline V lookup: CDR1 SGHAT, CDR2 FQNNGV. The ends lost 5 bases at V and 3 bases at J; junction bases unmatched: 5. CDR3 sequence reads: CASSRTSGSTTDTQYF. The CDR3 DNA reads as TGTGCCAGCAGCCGGACTAGCGGGAGCACAACAGATACGCAGTATTTT.

CDR3 nucleotides: TGCGCCAGCAGCTCTACTAACACTGAAGCTTTCTTT. Amino acid sequence: CASSSTNTEAFF. The V and J genes are TRBV5-1 and TRBJ1-1, with D hard to call. Per the germline V gene, CDR1 is SGHRS and CDR2 is YFSETQ. The CDR3 runs 12 residues. Trimming took 3 bases from V and 2 from J, leaving 5 bases between them.